The rows below give T cell receptor beta chains drawn from one sample of a study of T cell responses to AZD1222 COVID-19 vaccine. The data were produced by immunoSEQ multiplex PCR, yet TCRdb's version contains in-frame clones alone and is incomplete. This sample yields some 170,000 clones, of which 92% are seen a single time; around 4.6% belongs to the top ten. Source: peripheral blood, taken on day 0 of MenACWY control vaccination. The receptors were gathered from an adult in good health. Each CDR3 is given without its conserved first and last residue. Expanded clones are given a class, and other clones once, few, many or no size at all.

v_gene: TRBV7-2; len: 11; abundance: .; j_gene: TRBJ1-2; CDR3aa: ASSPGQVRGYT
v_gene: TRBV9; len: 14; abundance: .; j_gene: TRBJ1-1; CDR3aa: ASSVDLRGVDTEAF
v_gene: TRBV7-9; len: 13; abundance: .; j_gene: TRBJ2-7; CDR3aa: ASSFGLAGSYEQY
v_gene: TRBV6-5; len: 13; abundance: .; j_gene: TRBJ2-1; CDR3aa: ASSYSFQGSNEQF
v_gene: TRBV12-5; len: 12; abundance: .; j_gene: TRBJ2-1; CDR3aa: ASGLDPAFAEQF
v_gene: TRBV7-6; len: 14; abundance: once; j_gene: TRBJ1-1; CDR3aa: ASSLAQAGPNTEAF
v_gene: TRBV29-1; len: 11; abundance: .; j_gene: TRBJ1-1; CDR3aa: SVRSRGNTEAF
v_gene: TRBV30; len: 11; abundance: few; j_gene: TRBJ1-4; CDR3aa: AWSRQGDEKLF
v_gene: TRBV10-3; len: 13; abundance: once; j_gene: TRBJ1-4; CDR3aa: AISGGTTWNEKLF
v_gene: TRBV10-3; len: 15; abundance: .; j_gene: TRBJ1-5; CDR3aa: AISEFGTGGRNQPQH
v_gene: TRBV28; len: 11; abundance: few; j_gene: TRBJ2-7; CDR3aa: ASSSGTNNEQY
v_gene: TRBV27; len: 14; abundance: .; j_gene: TRBJ1-2; CDR3aa: ASSFYPTATGDGYT
v_gene: TRBV29-1; len: 12; abundance: once; j_gene: TRBJ2-1; CDR3aa: SVLGLAAFGEQF
v_gene: TRBV29-1; len: 11; abundance: .; j_gene: TRBJ1-5; CDR3aa: SVSGSSHQPQH
v_gene: TRBV7-2; len: 10; abundance: .; j_gene: TRBJ2-1; CDR3aa: ASSLVPREQF
v_gene: TRBV11-3; len: 12; abundance: .; j_gene: TRBJ2-1; CDR3aa: ASSLGTLNNEQF
v_gene: TRBV7-8; len: 13; abundance: .; j_gene: TRBJ2-1; CDR3aa: ASSKNRGGMYEQF
v_gene: TRBV2; len: 11; abundance: .; j_gene: TRBJ1-1; CDR3aa: ASSGDWNTEAF
v_gene: TRBV21-1; len: 11; abundance: .; j_gene: TRBJ1-1; CDR3aa: ASSSNQGAKAF